This TCR beta chain was identified in a study of metastatic and nonmetastatic thyroid tumors. Study background: Repertoires of blood and of tissue (tumor or nodule) from malignant and benign thyroid patients were compared.

Original processing notes: A papillary thyroid cancer distant-metastasis classifier was built from CDR3 differences across clinicopathological groups. With MiXCR, TCRdb reprocessed the PCR reads. What appears here as the V and J calls and clone size reflects TCRdb's work, not the paper's. This repertoire shows around 16,000 clones, roughly 24% found once; its top ten account for about 13%. General study results and limits: In blood and tumor, TCR beta diversity was reportedly significantly higher in malignant thyroid tumors than in benign nodules.

The CDR3 has 16 residues. The V and J ends lost 0 bases and 4 bases respectively, with 13 bases between them. Germline V gene sequence: CDR1 MNHNS, CDR2 SASEGT. Details on this clone: Its antigen remains unidentified.

Thyroid surgery took place with no prior treatment in any patient. Material for sequencing was tumor tissue. This TCR was sampled from a male donor with papillary thyroid cancer or a benign thyroid nodule (not recorded which). Some clones in this sample may be carry-over from other donors' samples. This chain connects TRBV6-1 to TRBJ1-3; D unresolved. The CDR3 sequence: CASSEALRVSGNTIYF. In nucleotides, the CDR3 is TGTGCCAGCAGTGAAGCGCTTCGAGTGTCAGGAAACACCATATATTTT.